This is a list of T cell receptor beta chains from one sample in a study of OX40 agonist ivuxolimab in advanced cancers. Libraries were prepared by immunoSEQ multiplex PCR; TCRdb keeps only in-frame clonotypes and omits some of them. This sample has approximately 120,000 clones, with 92% found just once. Sequences were derived from CD4+ or CD8+ T cells sorted from blood, sampled in a trial of the OX40 agonist ivuxolimab. The origin of the receptors is an adult with an advanced solid tumor such as melanoma, head and neck, liver or kidney cancer. CDR3s include the opening cysteine and the closing phenylalanine or tryptophan. The D gene is left open where the match is weak. Clone sizes are given selectively: once, few, many, or a class where the clone is expanded.

>TRBV6-6|-|TRBD1|TRBJ1-2
TGTGCCAGCTCCACTGGGGACAGGGGCGGCTACACCTTC
CASSTGDRGGYTF
>TRBV7-9|-|-|TRBJ1-5
TGTGCCAGCAGCTTTAGAAATAGCAATCAGCCCCAGCATTTT
CASSFRNSNQPQHF
>TRBV27|-|-|TRBJ1-1
TGTGCCAGCAGCTTCAGCGGCAACACTGAAGCTTTCTTT
CASSFSGNTEAFF
>TRBV5-5|-|-|TRBJ1-5
TGTGCCAGCAGCATCCCCGGGACTTATAATCAGCCCCAGCATTTT
CASSIPGTYNQPQHF
>TRBV28|-|-|TRBJ1-1
TGTGCCAGCAGCTTGGGCCCGAACACTGAAGCTTTCTTT
CASSLGPNTEAFF
>TRBV28|once|TRBD1|TRBJ1-2
TGTGCCAGCAGAATACCCGGGACAGTAGGAGATGGCTACACCTTC
CASRIPGTVGDGYTF
>TRBV9|once|TRBD2|TRBJ2-1
TGTGCCAGCAGCGTAGGGGCACTAGCGGGAGGTACCAATGAGCAGTTCTTC
CASSVGALAGGTNEQFF
>TRBV6-6|-|TRBD2|TRBJ2-3
TGTGCCAGCAGCCTACTAGCGGGAGGCGGTAATACGCAGTATTTT
CASSLLAGGGNTQYF
>TRBV9|-|-|TRBJ1-1
TGTGCCAGCAGCGGTGAATACATGGCCGTCGGCGCTTTCTTT
CASSGEYMAVGAFF
>TRBV7-2|once|TRBD2|TRBJ2-7
TGTGCCAGCAGCTTCGGGACTAGCGGAGCCAGCTCCTACGAGCAGTACTTC
CASSFGTSGASSYEQYF
>TRBV19|-|TRBD1|TRBJ1-5
TGTGCCAGCCACCTATCAGGACAGGGGGCCAGTACGAATCAGCCCCAGCATTTT
CASHLSGQGASTNQPQHF
>TRBV5-6|-|-|TRBJ2-1
TGTGCCAGCAGCTTGAAAACCGGAGGTTTCATCTACAATGAGCAGTTCTTC
CASSLKTGGFIYNEQFF
>TRBV27|-|TRBD1|TRBJ2-2
TGTGCCAGCAGTTTATACCCACAGGGGGGGAACACCGGGGAGCTGTTTTTT
CASSLYPQGGNTGELFF
>TRBV4-2|-|TRBD1|TRBJ1-2
TGTGCCAGCAGCCATTTGACAGGGGAGGGCGGCTACACCTTC
CASSHLTGEGGYTF
>TRBV30|-|-|TRBJ2-7
TGTGCCTGGAGCTTGGGAGTAGCGCTTTCCTACGAGCAGTACTTC
CAWSLGVALSYEQYF
>TRBV7-3|-|-|TRBJ2-2
TGTGCCAGCAGCCCGCTCGCGAACACCGGGGAGCTGTTTTTT
CASSPLANTGELFF
>TRBV5-1|-|-|TRBJ2-5
TGCGCCAGCAGCTTGGTGTCAGGGGAAGGGCAAGAGACCCAGTACTTC
CASSLVSGEGQETQYF
>TRBV30|-|TRBD1|TRBJ2-7
TGTGCCTGGAACTCCGGACAGGGGCACTCCTACGAGCAGTACTTC
CAWNSGQGHSYEQYF
>TRBV29-1|-|-|TRBJ1-3
TGCAGCGTCTCCCTCGGACAGAGCCTCGGGAACACCATATATTTT
CSVSLGQSLGNTIYF
>TRBV7-2|-|TRBD1|TRBJ2-1
TGTGCCAGCAGCTCCGAGGGACAGGGGAGCAATGAGCAGTTCTTC
CASSSEGQGSNEQFF
>TRBV28|-|TRBD1|TRBJ1-2
TGTGCCAGCAGTTTGGGGTTCGACAGGGTTAACTATGGCTACACCTTC
CASSLGFDRVNYGYTF
>TRBV7-2|-|TRBD1|TRBJ1-1
TGTGCCAGCAGCTTTGGGGGGACAGGCATCATGAACACTGAAGCTTTCTTT
CASSFGGTGIMNTEAFF
>TRBV5-1|-|TRBD2|TRBJ2-3
TGCGCCAGCAGCCCCATAGCGGGAGTCGCAGATACGCAGTATTTT
CASSPIAGVADTQYF
>TRBV9|-|-|TRBJ2-3
TGTGCCAGCAGCGTCGAGCAATTGGACCCACAGCCCACAGATACGCAGTATTTT
CASSVEQLDPQPTDTQYF
>TRBV28|-|-|TRBJ2-7
TGTGCCAGCAGTTACCCCTCCCCAGGGGCACTGAGCGAGCAGTACTTC
CASSYPSPGALSEQYF
>TRBV7-9|-|-|TRBJ2-7
TGTGCCGGCGGGACAGACAGAGCGGTAGTGGAGCAGTACTTC
CAGGTDRAVVEQYF
>TRBV5-6|-|-|TRBJ1-1
TGTGCCAGCACTAATCGGGGAGAAGCTTTCTTT
CASTNRGEAFF
>TRBV6-5|few|-|TRBJ1-2
TGTGCCAGCAGTTACTCCAGGGACGGAGCCTATGGCTACACCTTC
CASSYSRDGAYGYTF
>TRBV11-3|-|-|TRBJ2-3
TGTGCCAGCAGCTCAGAGGTAGGAGATCGGGCAGATACGCAGTATTTT
CASSSEVGDRADTQYF
>TRBV29-1|-|-|TRBJ2-7
TGCAGCGTTGCCCAGAGTTACGAGCAGTACTTC
CSVAQSYEQYF
>TRBV28|-|-|TRBJ2-7
TGTGCCAGCAGTCTCAGGGACGAGCAGTACTTC
CASSLRDEQYF
>TRBV7-2|few|-|TRBJ1-1
TGTGCCAGCAGCCCTCAATTTGGGGGGGGACCAGGGAACACTGAAGCTTTCTTT
CASSPQFGGGPGNTEAFF
>TRBV7-9|-|TRBD1|TRBJ1-1
TGTGCCAGCAGCCCCAGGGGGCCGGGCACTGAAGCTTTCTTT
CASSPRGPGTEAFF
>TRBV19|-|-|TRBJ1-4
TGTGCCAGTAGTATCCTTCGGGGCGAGGATAATGAAAAACTGTTTTTT
CASSILRGEDNEKLFF
>TRBV19|-|-|TRBJ2-6
TGTGCCAGTAGTCGGACTCAATACTCTGGGGCCAACGTCCTGACTTTC
CASSRTQYSGANVLTF
>TRBV7-9|-|TRBD1|TRBJ1-2
TGTGCCAGCAGCTTAAGACAGGGGAGTAACTATGGCTACACCTTC
CASSLRQGSNYGYTF
>TRBV15|-|-|TRBJ1-1
TGTGCCACCAGCAGAGGGTCGGGCTTGGACACTGAAGCTTTCTTT
CATSRGSGLDTEAFF
>TRBV7-2|once|-|TRBJ1-1
TGTGCCAGCAGCTTAGTTTCAGGGAACACTGAAGCTTTCTTT
CASSLVSGNTEAFF
>TRBV2|-|-|TRBJ1-2
TGTGCCAGCACCGAGCGGGGACCGGATAACTATGGCTACACCTTC
CASTERGPDNYGYTF
>TRBV7-2|-|TRBD2|TRBJ2-7
TGTGCCAGCAGCCCCCCGGGGAGCGGGAGATCATCCGAGCAGTACTTC
CASSPPGSGRSSEQYF
>TRBV6-6|-|TRBD2|TRBJ2-2
TGTGCCAGCAGTTACTTTCTGGGGGGGGGAACCGGGGAGCTGTTTTTT
CASSYFLGGGTGELFF
>TRBV19|once|-|TRBJ2-1
TGTGCCAGTAGCTATAACGCGGTAACTAATGAGCAGTTCTTC
CASSYNAVTNEQFF
>TRBV7-3|-|-|TRBJ2-6
TGTGCCAGCAGCTCCGGGCCCTCGAGGACTGGGGCCAACGTCCTGACTTTC
CASSSGPSRTGANVLTF
>TRBV28|-|-|TRBJ1-3
TGTGCCAGCAGATTTTCGTTCTCTGGAAACACCATATATTTT
CASRFSFSGNTIYF
>TRBV15|-|-|TRBJ2-5
TGTGCCACCAGCAGGGGATACGGGCGGGAGACCCAGTACTTC
CATSRGYGRETQYF
>TRBV21-1|-|-|TRBJ1-2
TGTGCCAGCAGCACCTTCTTGGGGGGCTACACCTTC
CASSTFLGGYTF
>TRBV4-3|-|-|TRBJ2-3
TGCGCCAGCAGCCAAGATATCCGCACAGATACGCAGTATTTT
CASSQDIRTDTQYF
>TRBV11-2|-|-|TRBJ1-2
TGTGCCAGCAGCTTAGAGGCAGCGGGAGGCTACACCTTC
CASSLEAAGGYTF
>TRBV19|-|-|TRBJ1-1
TGTGCCAGTAGTAGTCTGGGGTCCCACACTGAAGCTTTCTTT
CASSSLGSHTEAFF
>TRBV7-9|-|TRBD2|TRBJ2-1
TGTGCCAGCAGCCAGACTAGCGGGAGCAATGAGCAGTTCTTC
CASSQTSGSNEQFF
>TRBV9|-|TRBD2|TRBJ2-7
TGTGCCAGCAGCGCATTTCGACTAGCTCCCTCCTACGAGCAGTACTTC
CASSAFRLAPSYEQYF
>TRBV5-1|-|TRBD1|TRBJ1-2
TGCGCCAGCAGCCTGGGACAGGGGGCTCATGGCTACACCTTC
CASSLGQGAHGYTF
>TRBV18|-|TRBD1|TRBJ1-2
TGTGCCAGCTCACCAGGGGGACAGAAAGTATATGGCTACACCTTC
CASSPGGQKVYGYTF
>TRBV6-4|-|-|TRBJ1-1
TGTGCCAGCAGTAGGGAAGAGAACACTGAAGCTTTCTTT
CASSREENTEAFF
>TRBV25-1|-|-|TRBJ2-3
TGTGCCAGCAGTGAGCGTAGCGGCACAGATACGCAGTATTTT
CASSERSGTDTQYF
>TRBV19|-|-|TRBJ1-3
TGTGCCAGTAGTATGGCGGGGCAAGGGACTGGAAACACCATATATTTT
CASSMAGQGTGNTIYF
>TRBV11-1|-|-|TRBJ2-1
TGTGCCAGCAGCTTAGCCTCGGACTACAATGAGCAGTTCTTC
CASSLASDYNEQFF
>TRBV5-1|-|TRBD2|TRBJ2-7
TGCGCCAGCAGCTTGGAACTAGCGGGCTATACCTACGAGCAGTACTTC
CASSLELAGYTYEQYF
>TRBV28|-|-|TRBJ2-7
TGTGCCAGCAGTCCCCCCGGGCTAGCGAGCTCCTACGAGCAGTACTTC
CASSPPGLASSYEQYF
>TRBV4-3|once|-|TRBJ2-7
TGCGCCAGCAGCCAAGTAGACAGCTACGAGCAGTACTTC
CASSQVDSYEQYF